In this sample, the clone carrying this TCR beta chain turned up a few times. The data belong to a study of blood T cell repertoires in COVID-19. The wider study: From T cells, B-cell-depleted T cells, or PBMCs came the material, which was cDNA or gDNA.

Libraries were prepared by immunoSEQ multiplex PCR; TCRdb keeps only in-frame clonotypes and omits some of them. Here the sample spans around 180,000 clones, roughly four fifths being singletons. Trimming took 2 bases from V and 4 from J, leaving 11 bases between them. CDR1 is MNHEY, CDR2 SVGAGI, per germline. This CDR3 has 14 residues. The chain has TRBV6-5 and TRBJ1-2; weak D call: TRBD1 (6 bases). The sequenced material came from peripheral blood. The clonotype originates from a human donor in a cohort sampled during active COVID-19. CDR3 residues: CASSYQTGSYGYTF. The DNA of the CDR3 is TGTGCCAGCAGTTACCAAACAGGGAGCTATGGCTACACCTTC.